The 9 T cell receptor beta chains reported below all come from one sample, sequenced in a study of cytomegalovirus exposure and HLA in healthy donors. The study ran its PCR with 60 Vbeta and 13 Jbeta primers. TCRdb's table, derived via immunoSEQ multiplex PCR, lists solely in-frame clones and lacks some. The table lists 86,000 or so clones, roughly 77% of them singletons. The sequenced material came from PBMCs. The receptors here all came from a woman between 40 and 55 years old in good health and CMV-seropositive.

The chain joins TRBV30 to TRBJ1-1; 8 nucleotides agree with TRBD1. V shed 4 bases and J 3 bases; nucleotides not matched to a gene: 4. Germline V gene data show CDR1 as GTSNPN and CDR2 as SVGIG (reference sequence). The CDR3 loop spans 13 amino acids. The CDR3 here is CAWKGQAYTEAFF. CDR3 coding DNA: TGTGCCTGGAAGGGACAGGCCTACACTGAAGCTTTCTTT.

This rearrangement joins TRBV19 to TRBJ1-4, with no clear D. The CDR3 is 14 residues long. V dropped 2 bases and J dropped 4 bases, with 8 bases sitting between them. CDR1 is LNHDA and CDR2 is SQIVND in the germline V gene (reference sequence). CDR3 sequence reads: CASSIKSLNEKLFF. In DNA form, the CDR3 reads TGTGCCAGTAGTATAAAGAGTCTTAATGAAAAACTGTTTTTT.

The chain joins TRBV18 to TRBJ2-6, with D unresolved. The CDR3 length is 15 residues. Germline CDR1 KGHSH, CDR2 LQKENI. V shed 5 bases and J shed 0 bases, with 8 bases lying between them. The CDR3 protein is CASSSTVSGANVLTF. DNA for the CDR3: TGTGCCAGCTCATCTACCGTCTCTGGGGCCAACGTCCTGACTTTC.

The chain carries TRBV7-9 and TRBJ2-1; a weak D match, TRBD1 (6 bases). CDR1 is SEHNR and CDR2 is FQNEAQ in the germline V gene (reference sequence). V dropped 3 bases and J dropped 3 bases, with 18 bases sitting between them. The CDR3 length is 17 residues. CDR3 coding DNA: TGTGCCAGCAGCTTGGGTGGGTTTGGACAGTACTACAATGAGCAGTTCTTC. It is translated as CASSLGGFGQYYNEQFF.

This chain links TRBV12-5 with TRBJ1-2; 9 bases are shared with TRBD1. The germline V gene encodes CDR1 LGHNT and CDR2 FRNRAP. J gave up 8 bases and V 5 bases, and 12 bases lay outside the gene matches. The CDR3 has 15 amino acids. The CDR3 coding sequence is TGTGCTAGTGGTCTACGGACAGGGGATACAGGCGGCTACACCTTC. Translation: CASGLRTGDTGGYTF.

There are a few counts of this clone. V usage is TRBV6-6 and J usage is TRBJ2-5, with TRBD2 identical over 7 bases. This CDR3 has 13 residues. Germline V gene sequence: CDR1 MNHNY, CDR2 SVGAGI (reference sequence). V lost 5 bases to trimming and J lost 5 bases; unmatched junction nucleotides: 5. CDR3 in DNA: TGTGCCAGCAGTCCGCGGGAGTGGGAGACCCAGTACTTC. This gives the protein CASSPREWETQYF.

This chain joins TRBV5-5 and TRBJ1-4, with TRBD1 matching 7 bases. The V gene's germline CDR1 is SGHKS and CDR2 YYEKEE (reference sequence). This CDR3 is 15 amino acids long. V was pared by 3 bases and J by 3 bases, with 5 bases of the junction left unmatched. The CDR3 nucleotides are TGTGCCAGCAGCTACACAGGGGAACCTAATGAAAAACTGTTTTTT. It is translated as CASSYTGEPNEKLFF.

The chain is built from TRBV28 and TRBJ1-2, with 10 bases lining up with TRBD1. The CDR3 sequence is 17 residues long. V lost 1 base to trimming and J lost 8 bases; unmatched junction nucleotides: 13. Germline values: CDR1 MDHEN, CDR2 SYDVKM. CDR3 DNA: TGTGCCAGCAGTTTATTACACCCCGGACAGGGACAGGGGGGCTACACCTTC. The encoded protein is CASSLLHPGQGQGGYTF.

The genes are TRBV5-1 and TRBJ1-1; tentative D call: TRBD1 (5 bases). Germline V CDR1 and CDR2: SGHRS, YFSETQ. The V and J ends lost 2 bases and 3 bases respectively, with 11 bases between them. The CDR3 loop spans 14 amino acids. In nucleotides, the CDR3 is TGCGCCAGCAGCTTAAGGGGCGCGGACACTGAAGCTTTCTTT. Translation gives CASSLRGADTEAFF.